A single sample is the source of the 11 T cell receptor beta chains below, sequenced in a study of regulatory T cells in long-lasting Graves disease. This sample's time point: persistent/refractory GD, antithyroid drugs over 5 years with positive TRAb. The TCR library was made from RNA that had been extracted from PBMCs in TRIzol. Construction of TCR beta libraries relied on iRepertoire HTBI primers and on Arm-PCR targeting CDR3 regions. TCRdb re-analysed the multiplex PCR reads in MiXCR, keeping a single row per CDR3 protein. The data hold hundreds of thousands of distinct CDR3 sequences, with around a fifth observed a single time. Sequences were derived from peripheral blood mononuclear cells (PBMCs), sampled when the disease was refractory, from a patient treated with antithyroid drugs. The origin of the receptors is a female donor with Graves disease.

In this sample, this clonotype turned up many times. The chain links TRBV28 to TRBJ2-7; D remains unclear. This CDR3 comprises 16 residues. In germline, CDR1 is MDHEN, CDR2 SYDVKM. V shed 5 bases and J shed 6 bases, with 23 bases lying between them. The CDR3 nucleotides read TGTGCCAGCAGTCTCACCGCCCTCGATGGGCCCTTCGAGCAGTACTTC. This encodes CASSLTALDGPFEQYF.

The V gene is TRBV9, the J gene TRBJ2-1; 9 bases fit TRBD1. The V gene end was trimmed by 4 bases and the J gene end by 4 bases; junction bases not matched to a gene: 6. Germline-derived CDR1 and CDR2 are SGDLS and YYNGEE. This CDR3 has 15 residues. The CDR3 coding sequence is TGTGCCAGCAGCCTGGACAGGGGAGGATACAATGAGCAGTTCTTC. Protein sequence: CASSLDRGGYNEQFF.

In its sample, this clonotype was seen many times. V is TRBV9 and J is TRBJ1-4; D possibly corresponds to TRBD1 (5 bases). In germline, CDR1 is SGDLS, CDR2 YYNGEE. Trimming stripped 0 bases from V and 7 bases from J, with 13 bases between. The CDR3 consists of 15 residues. DNA for the CDR3: TGTGCCAGCAGCGTAGAATCAGGTGGGGGTGAAAAACTGTTTTTT. Translated: CASSVESGGGEKLFF. The variable domain in full, completed from reference TRBV9 and TRBJ1-4, reads DSGVTQTPKHLITATGQRVTLRCSPRSGDLSVYWYQQSLDQGLQFLIQYYNGEERAKGNILERFSAQQFPDLHSELNLSSLELGDSALYFCASSVESGGGEKLFFGSGTQLSVL.

J is TRBJ2-7 and V is TRBV18; D remains ambiguous. The length of the CDR3 is 13 residues. CDR1 and CDR2 from the germline V gene are KGHSH and LQKENI. The ends were cut back, 6 bases at V and 3 bases at J, with 12 bases in the middle. CDR3: CASSSGSFYEQYF. In DNA, the CDR3 is TGTGCCAGCTCTTCTGGGTCCTTCTACGAGCAGTACTTC.

The CDR3 region is CASPGVHSGNTIYF. The CDR3 DNA follows: TGTGCCAGCCCGGGGGTACACTCTGGAAACACCATATATTTT. The V and J genes are TRBV7-9 and TRBJ1-3; possibly TRBD1 for D (5 bases). Germline values: CDR1 SEHNR, CDR2 FQNEAQ (reference sequence). CDR3 length: 14 residues. Trimming took 8 bases from V and 0 from J, leaving 11 bases between them. Full variable domain (remainder filled in from reference TRBV7-9 and TRBJ1-3): DTGVSQNPRHKITKRGQNVTFRCDPISEHNRLYWYRQTLGQGPEFLTYFQNEAQLEKSRLLSDRFSAERPKGSFSTLEIQRTEQGDSAMYLCASPGVHSGNTIYFGEGSWLTVV.

The table lists this clonotype with many counts. The chain has TRBV7-9 and TRBJ1-4; D gene ambiguous. Germline assignment: CDR1 SEHNR and CDR2 FQNEAQ (reference sequence). V was cut by 6 bases and J by 2 bases, with 7 bases left in between. The CDR3 has 13 amino acids. The CDR3 loop reads CASSRATNEKLFF. CDR3 in DNA: TGTGCCAGCAGTCGGGCGACTAATGAAAAACTGTTTTTT.

This chain uses TRBV10-3 with TRBJ1-1; D is possibly TRBD1 (5 bases). Germline CDR1 reads ENHRY; CDR2 reads SYGVKD. The CDR3 extends over 17 amino acids. V lost 0 bases and J lost 1, with 15 bases in between. CDR3 nucleotide sequence: TGTGCCATCAGTGAGTCGGGGGGGGGAAGGCCGAACACTGAAGCTTTCTTT. It codes for CAISESGGGRPNTEAFF.

In regard to this clonotype: A read error is possible here, since a much larger clone lies one base away. V usage is TRBV7-9 and J usage is TRBJ1-1, with D tentatively TRBD1 (5 bases). Germline V gene sequence: CDR1 SEHNR, CDR2 FQNEAQ (reference sequence). Trimming removed 2 bases from V and 7 bases from J, with 20 bases in between. This CDR3 region has 16 residues. The CDR3: CASSLSGGFAGDEAFF. The CDR3, as DNA: TGTGCCAGCAGCTTATCGGGCGGGTTCGCGGGGGATGAAGCTTTCTTT.

Many counts were recorded for this clonotype. This chain uses TRBV11-2 with TRBJ2-7, with D tentatively TRBD1 (5 bases). The CDR3 totals 13 residues. V was pared by 4 bases and J by 3 bases, with 10 bases between. Germline CDR1 reads SGHAT; CDR2 reads FQNNGV. CDR3 in amino acids: CASSSDTNYEQYF. CDR3 DNA sequence: TGTGCCAGCAGCTCGGACACAAACTACGAGCAGTACTTC.

The V call is TRBV6-5, the J call TRBJ1-2; D might be TRBD1 (5 bases). The CDR3 contains 17 residues. Deletions cut 0 bases from V and 4 bases from J, with 18 bases between. Germline assignment: CDR1 MNHEY and CDR2 SVGAGI. CDR3 residues: CASSYSLNRDVGYGYTF. The CDR3 coding sequence is TGTGCCAGCAGTTACTCGTTGAACCGGGACGTCGGCTATGGCTACACCTTC.

This clonotype came up many times. The chain recombines TRBV6-1 with TRBJ1-1, with a tentative D call TRBD1 (6 bases). This CDR3 is built from 13 residues. V gave up 8 bases and J gave up 3 bases, with 13 bases separating them. Germline values: CDR1 MNHNS, CDR2 SASEGT. The CDR3 protein is CASGRDTYTEAFF. In nucleotides, the CDR3 is TGTGCCAGCGGAAGGGACACCTACACTGAAGCTTTCTTT.